A selection of T cell receptor beta chains follows, all from one sample in a study of beta chain features in type 1 diabetes. Libraries were prepared by immunoSEQ multiplex PCR; TCRdb keeps only in-frame clonotypes and omits some of them. The sample carries 250,000 to 350,000 clones, about 13% recorded once. Sequenced: naive CD4+ T cells from blood. These receptors were taken from a young man with type 1 diabetes. Each CDR3 is given with its conserved first and last residue. A D gene is named only where the DNA matches it firmly. The size entry is marked missing in some rows and otherwise reads once, few, many or a size class.

.	TRBV29-1	TRBJ1-4	TRBD1	CSVGDRPNEKLFF	TGCAGCGTTGGGGACAGGCCCAATGAAAAACTGTTTTTT
.	TRBV14	TRBJ2-3	.	CASSQDRGAGTDTQYF	TGTGCCAGCAGCCAAGATCGCGGGGCGGGCACAGATACGCAGTATTTT
.	TRBV6-5	TRBJ2-1	TRBD2	CASRTSGTGIDEQFF	TGTGCCAGCAGGACTAGCGGGACAGGGATCGATGAGCAGTTCTTC
.	TRBV20-1	TRBJ2-5	.	CSAGGAVQYF	TGCAGTGCTGGGGGGGCCGTCCAGTACTTC
.	TRBV29-1	TRBJ1-1	.	CSVGGAIVNTEAFF	TGCAGCGTTGGTGGGGCTATTGTTAACACTGAAGCTTTCTTT
few	TRBV19	TRBJ1-5	.	CASSQGGQPQHF	TGTGCCAGTAGCCAGGGCGGTCAGCCCCAGCATTTT
.	TRBV6-5	TRBJ1-1	.	CASSYSGGKGQAFF	TGTGCCAGCAGTTACTCAGGGGGAAAGGGCCAGGCTTTCTTT
few	TRBV29-1	TRBJ2-7	TRBD1	CSVRDRGLTYEQYF	TGCAGCGTGAGGGACAGGGGATTAACCTACGAGCAGTACTTC
.	TRBV27	TRBJ2-5	TRBD2	CASSLWGGLETQYF	TGTGCCAGCAGTTTATGGGGGGGTTTGGAGACCCAGTACTTC
.	TRBV2	TRBJ1-2	TRBD1	CASSGHRGDYGYTF	TGTGCCAGCAGTGGACACAGGGGCGACTATGGCTACACCTTC
.	TRBV30	TRBJ1-4	TRBD1	CALTGTVNEKLFF	TGTGCCTTAACCGGGACAGTCAATGAAAAACTGTTTTTT
.	TRBV7-3	TRBJ2-1	TRBD2	CASSFGGRANNEQFF	TGTGCCAGCAGCTTCGGCGGGAGGGCCAACAATGAGCAGTTCTTC
.	TRBV7-2	TRBJ1-1	TRBD1	CASSLAGTAYTEAFF	TGTGCCAGCAGCTTAGCCGGGACAGCATACACTGAAGCTTTCTTT
.	TRBV4-3	TRBJ2-4	TRBD2	CASSQGRLAGNIQYF	TGCGCCAGCAGCCAAGGAAGACTAGCGGGGAACATTCAGTACTTC
.	TRBV4-2	TRBJ1-1	.	CASSQDVTVNTEAFF	TGTGCCAGCAGCCAAGATGTCACGGTGAACACTGAAGCTTTCTTT
few	TRBV6-6	TRBJ2-1	TRBD2	CASSYGITSGEQFF	TGTGCCAGCAGTTATGGGATCACTAGCGGTGAGCAGTTCTTC
few	TRBV4-2	TRBJ2-7	TRBD2	CASSHVTGTSDYEQYF	TGTGCCAGCAGCCATGTTACCGGGACTAGCGACTACGAGCAGTACTTC
few	TRBV7-2	TRBJ1-5	.	CASSLVGGEGNQPQHF	TGTGCCAGCAGCTTAGTCGGGGGAGAGGGCAATCAGCCCCAGCATTTT
few	TRBV21-1	TRBJ1-2	.	CASSKAVGIYGYTF	TGTGCCAGCAGCAAAGCGGTCGGTATCTATGGCTACACCTTC
few	TRBV7-2	TRBJ2-2	TRBD2	CASRRAGGRVGELFF	TGTGCCAGCAGACGAGCGGGAGGCAGGGTCGGGGAGCTGTTTTTT
few	TRBV5-6	TRBJ2-2	.	CASSGQDTGELFF	TGTGCCAGCAGCGGGCAGGACACCGGGGAGCTGTTTTTT
.	TRBV7-2	TRBJ1-1	TRBD1	CASSLADRGEAFF	TGTGCCAGCAGCTTAGCGGACAGGGGTGAAGCTTTCTTT
.	TRBV28	TRBJ2-7	TRBD2	CASSLSGAGVREQYF	TGTGCCAGCAGTTTATCCGGCGCGGGAGTTCGCGAGCAGTACTTC
.	TRBV4-1	TRBJ2-3	.	CASRAEVSGGDTQYF	TGCGCCAGCAGGGCTGAGGTCTCCGGAGGAGATACGCAGTATTTT
.	TRBV19	TRBJ2-1	TRBD2	CASSITGLAGGEQFF	TGTGCCAGTAGTATAACGGGACTAGCGGGAGGGGAGCAGTTCTTC
few	TRBV25-1	TRBJ1-2	TRBD1	CASSELDRNYGYTF	TGTGCCAGCAGTGAATTGGACAGGAACTATGGCTACACCTTC
few	TRBV7-2	TRBJ2-7	.	CASSIVTGLREQYF	TGTGCCAGCAGCATCGTGACAGGTCTTAGGGAGCAGTACTTC
few	TRBV11-2	TRBJ2-3	TRBD1	CASSFGGTGGDTQYF	TGTGCCAGCAGCTTTGGGGGGACAGGCGGGGATACGCAGTATTTT
few	TRBV5-1	TRBJ2-1	.	CASSLTSNINEQFF	TGCGCCAGCAGCTTGACTAGCAATATAAATGAGCAGTTCTTC
once	TRBV28	TRBJ1-5	.	CASRSGGGNQPQHF	TGTGCCAGCAGGTCGGGTGGTGGCAATCAGCCCCAGCATTTT
.	TRBV4-2	TRBJ2-7	TRBD2	CASSQDKVGLAYYEQYF	TGTGCCAGCAGCCAAGATAAAGTGGGACTAGCTTACTACGAGCAGTACTTC
.	TRBV27	TRBJ2-7	TRBD2	CASSLAGSYEQYF	TGTGCCAGCAGCCTAGCGGGCAGCTACGAGCAGTACTTC
few	TRBV7-3	TRBJ2-7	TRBD1	CASSLTGGYEQYF	TGTGCCAGCAGCCTGACAGGGGGCTACGAGCAGTACTTC
.	TRBV5-1	TRBJ2-2	TRBD2	CASSFSTRGITGELFF	TGCGCCAGCAGCTTCTCTACGCGGGGGATCACCGGGGAGCTGTTTTTT
few	TRBV18	TRBJ2-7	TRBD2	CASSPRRVSGRGADEQYF	TGTGCCAGCTCACCACGACGGGTTAGCGGGAGGGGCGCCGACGAGCAGTACTTC
few	TRBV28	TRBJ2-7	.	CASSPVALEPYEQYF	TGTGCCAGCAGCCCTGTAGCCCTGGAGCCCTACGAGCAGTACTTC
few	TRBV28	TRBJ2-7	TRBD2	CASSLWGSGRADEQYF	TGTGCCAGCAGTTTATGGGGCAGCGGGAGGGCCGACGAGCAGTACTTC
few	TRBV28	TRBJ2-3	TRBD1	CASSYRQGRGDTQYF	TGTGCCAGCAGTTACAGACAGGGACGCGGGGATACGCAGTATTTT
.	TRBV5-1	TRBJ2-1	.	CASSQEWGVDEQFF	TGCGCCAGCAGCCAAGAGTGGGGGGTCGATGAGCAGTTCTTC
.	TRBV19	TRBJ2-7	.	CASTSRGEQYF	TGTGCCAGTACCAGCAGGGGCGAGCAGTACTTC
.	TRBV4-2	TRBJ1-4	TRBD1	CASSARPGGLANEKLFF	TGTGCCAGCAGCGCGCGGCCAGGGGGCTTGGCTAATGAAAAACTGTTTTTT
few	TRBV19	TRBJ1-1	TRBD1	CASSSTGTANTEAFF	TGTGCCAGTAGTAGTACCGGGACAGCGAACACTGAAGCTTTCTTT
.	TRBV9	TRBJ2-1	.	CASSPQQGSSYNEQFF	TGTGCCAGCAGCCCCCAGCAGGGAAGCTCCTACAATGAGCAGTTCTTC
few	TRBV7-9	TRBJ2-7	TRBD1	CASRPTGTGGYEQYF	TGTGCCAGCAGACCAACCGGGACAGGGGGCTACGAGCAGTACTTC
few	TRBV10-3	TRBJ2-7	TRBD1	CAISEWTPGQRYYEQYF	TGTGCCATCAGTGAGTGGACTCCGGGACAGCGATACTACGAGCAGTACTTC
.	TRBV18	TRBJ2-5	.	CASSTSQETQYF	TGTGCCAGCTCAACTTCACAAGAGACCCAGTACTTC
few	TRBV14	TRBJ1-4	TRBD1	CASSPRTGNEKLFF	TGTGCCAGCAGCCCCCGGACAGGGAATGAAAAACTGTTTTTT
few	TRBV18	TRBJ2-7	TRBD1	CASSPGSIGTGTYEQYF	TGTGCCAGCTCACCTGGGAGCATAGGGACAGGGACCTACGAGCAGTACTTC
.	TRBV5-1	TRBJ2-2	TRBD2	CASSPSGNTGELFF	TGCGCCAGCAGCCCTAGCGGGAACACCGGGGAGCTGTTTTTT
.	TRBV6-1	TRBJ1-5	.	CASSLNNRRPQHF	TGTGCCAGCAGCCTCAACAACAGGCGGCCCCAGCATTTT
few	TRBV5-1	TRBJ2-3	.	CASSLDGGPGDTQYF	TGCGCCAGCAGCTTGGACGGGGGGCCTGGGGATACGCAGTATTTT
.	TRBV4-2	TRBJ2-4	.	CASSPPAQGNIQYF	TGTGCCAGCAGCCCCCCGGCGCAGGGAAACATTCAGTACTTC
few	TRBV7-9	TRBJ1-2	.	CASSPGTKANYGYTF	TGTGCCAGCAGCCCAGGGACAAAAGCTAACTATGGCTACACCTTC
.	TRBV9	TRBJ1-1	.	CASSPSAGLADTEAFF	TGTGCCAGCAGCCCATCCGCGGGACTCGCGGACACTGAAGCTTTCTTT
few	TRBV9	TRBJ2-5	.	CASSQDSPSWETQYF	TGTGCCAGCAGCCAAGATAGCCCTAGCTGGGAGACCCAGTACTTC